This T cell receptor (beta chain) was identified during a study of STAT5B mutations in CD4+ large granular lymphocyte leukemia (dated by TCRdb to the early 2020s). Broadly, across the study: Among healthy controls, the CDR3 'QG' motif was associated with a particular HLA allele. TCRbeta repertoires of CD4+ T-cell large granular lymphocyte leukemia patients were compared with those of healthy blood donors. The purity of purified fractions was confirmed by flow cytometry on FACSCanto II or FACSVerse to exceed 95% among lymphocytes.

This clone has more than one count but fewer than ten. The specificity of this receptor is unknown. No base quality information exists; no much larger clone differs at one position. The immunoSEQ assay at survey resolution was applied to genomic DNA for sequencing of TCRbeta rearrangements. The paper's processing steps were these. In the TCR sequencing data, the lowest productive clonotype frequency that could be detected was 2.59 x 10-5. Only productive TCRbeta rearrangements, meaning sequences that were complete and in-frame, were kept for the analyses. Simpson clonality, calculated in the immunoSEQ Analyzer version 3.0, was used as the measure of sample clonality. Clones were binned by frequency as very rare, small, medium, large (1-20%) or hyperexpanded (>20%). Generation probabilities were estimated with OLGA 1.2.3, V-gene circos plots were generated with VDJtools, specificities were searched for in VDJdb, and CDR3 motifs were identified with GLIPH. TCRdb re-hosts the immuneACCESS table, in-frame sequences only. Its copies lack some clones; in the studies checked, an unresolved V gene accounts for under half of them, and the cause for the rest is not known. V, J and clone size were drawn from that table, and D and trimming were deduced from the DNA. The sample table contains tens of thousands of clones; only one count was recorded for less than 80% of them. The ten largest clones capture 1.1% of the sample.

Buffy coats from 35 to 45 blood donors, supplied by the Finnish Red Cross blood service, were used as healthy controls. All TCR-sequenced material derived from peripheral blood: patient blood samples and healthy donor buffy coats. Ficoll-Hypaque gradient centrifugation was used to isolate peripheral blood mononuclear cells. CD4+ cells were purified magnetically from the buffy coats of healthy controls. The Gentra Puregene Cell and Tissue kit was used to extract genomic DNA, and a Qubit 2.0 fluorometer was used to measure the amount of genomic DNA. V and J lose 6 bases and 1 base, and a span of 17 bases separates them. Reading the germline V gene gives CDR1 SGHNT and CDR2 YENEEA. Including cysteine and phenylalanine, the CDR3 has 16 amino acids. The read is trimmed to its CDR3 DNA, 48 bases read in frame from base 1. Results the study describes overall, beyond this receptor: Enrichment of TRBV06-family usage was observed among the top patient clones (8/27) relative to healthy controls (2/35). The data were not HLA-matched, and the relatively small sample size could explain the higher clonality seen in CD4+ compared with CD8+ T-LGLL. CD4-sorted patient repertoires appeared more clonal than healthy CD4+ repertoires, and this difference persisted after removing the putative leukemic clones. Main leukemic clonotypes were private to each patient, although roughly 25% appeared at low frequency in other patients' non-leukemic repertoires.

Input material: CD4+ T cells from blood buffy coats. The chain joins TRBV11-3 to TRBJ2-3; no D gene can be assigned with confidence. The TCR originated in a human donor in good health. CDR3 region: CASSHPKTFGTDTQYF. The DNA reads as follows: TGTGCCAGCAGTCATCCCAAGACATTTGGCACAGATACGCAGTATTTT.